This is a list of T cell receptor beta chains from one sample in a study of T cell responses to AZD1222 COVID-19 vaccine. Libraries were prepared by immunoSEQ multiplex PCR; TCRdb keeps only in-frame clonotypes and omits some of them. Altogether some 130,000 clones are present, 90% being singletons, with the ten largest covering 1.5% to 2%. Specimen: peripheral blood, collected on day 0 of AZD1222 vaccination. The source of these receptors is an adult in good health. Each CDR3 is given with its conserved first and last residue. The D gene is left open where the match is weak. Not all rows give a size; the values are once, few, many and, for expanded clones, a class.

>TRBJ1-5|TRBV27|-|12|-
CASRQGVQPQHF
TGTGCCAGCAGGCAGGGTGTCCAGCCCCAGCATTTT
>TRBJ1-2|TRBV19|-|12|-
CASSIGPGEIYF
TGTGCCAGTAGTATAGGTCCGGGTGAGATCTACTTC
>TRBJ2-7|TRBV15|-|16|-
CATSRDWVSSSYEQYF
TGTGCCACCAGCAGAGATTGGGTCTCCAGCTCCTACGAGCAGTACTTC
>TRBJ1-2|TRBV7-2|-|12|TRBD1
CASRTRGQGYTF
TGTGCCAGCAGGACGAGGGGGCAGGGCTACACCTTC
>TRBJ1-2|TRBV11-2|once|17|TRBD1
CASSLGTGGTPSYGYTF
TGTGCCAGCAGCTTAGGGACAGGGGGTACCCCTTCTTATGGCTACACCTTC
>TRBJ2-7|TRBV27|-|17|-
CASKVVFGGVRGYEQYF
TGTGCCAGCAAGGTGGTTTTTGGAGGAGTCCGTGGCTACGAGCAGTACTTC
>TRBJ1-6|TRBV19|once|13|-
CASSDSYNSPLHF
TGTGCCAGTTCGGACAGCTATAATTCACCCCTCCACTTT
>TRBJ1-4|TRBV2|-|16|TRBD1
CASSEPQGAYGEKLFF
TGTGCCAGCAGTGAACCTCAGGGGGCGTATGGGGAAAAACTGTTTTTT
>TRBJ1-5|TRBV7-3|-|13|-
CASSFGVNQPQHF
TGTGCCAGCAGCTTTGGCGTCAATCAGCCCCAGCATTTT
>TRBJ2-6|TRBV19|-|20|-
CASTSRYEGYTFSGANVLTF
TGTGCCAGTACGTCCCGTTACGAGGGCTACACCTTCTCTGGGGCCAACGTCCTGACTTTC
>TRBJ2-3|TRBV10-3|-|18|TRBD2
CAISDTSGRPQSTDTQYF
TGTGCCATCAGCGACACTAGCGGGAGGCCCCAAAGCACAGATACGCAGTATTTT
>TRBJ2-1|TRBV5-6|-|12|-
CASSLRANEQFF
TGTGCCAGCAGCTTGAGAGCGAATGAGCAGTTCTTC
>TRBJ2-2|TRBV6-6|-|16|TRBD1
CASSSPGTGVPGELFF
TGTGCCAGCAGTTCCCCCGGGACAGGGGTTCCCGGGGAGCTGTTTTTT
>TRBJ1-2|TRBV6-6|-|15|TRBD1
CASSDGQGASYGYTF
TGTGCCAGCAGTGACGGACAGGGAGCTTCCTATGGCTACACCTTC
>TRBJ2-1|TRBV11-3|-|14|-
CASSLDPARHEQFF
TGTGCCAGCAGCTTAGATCCCGCCCGGCATGAGCAGTTCTTC
>TRBJ2-1|TRBV5-1|-|17|TRBD2
CASSFPGLAGGWNEQFF
TGCGCCAGCAGTTTTCCGGGACTAGCGGGAGGTTGGAATGAGCAGTTCTTC
>TRBJ1-6|TRBV7-2|-|15|-
CASSRQQGGNSPLHF
TGTGCCAGCAGCAGACAACAGGGTGGCAATTCACCCCTCCACTTT
>TRBJ2-1|TRBV28|once|14|-
CASSRGSGNNEQFF
TGTGCCAGCAGCCGGGGGTCCGGGAACAATGAGCAGTTCTTC
>TRBJ1-1|TRBV6-2/TRBV6-3|-|15|-
CASSLPTVMNTEAFF
TGTGCCAGCAGTTTACCGACAGTCATGAACACTGAAGCTTTCTTT
>TRBJ1-2|TRBV9|-|16|TRBD1
CASSVGGQDLTGGYTF
TGTGCCAGCAGCGTAGGGGGACAGGATTTAACGGGAGGCTACACCTTC
>TRBJ2-7|TRBV5-1|-|15|-
CASSLVAATSYEQYF
TGCGCCAGCAGCTTAGTGGCAGCGACCTCCTACGAGCAGTACTTC
>TRBJ1-2|TRBV6-6|once|14|-
CASSSKHYQSGYTF
TGTGCCAGCAGTTCCAAGCACTACCAGTCCGGCTACACCTTC
>TRBJ2-7|TRBV7-8|once|13|-
CASSSLTGYEQYF
TGTGCCAGCAGCTCCTTAACAGGCTACGAGCAGTACTTC
>TRBJ1-2|TRBV30|-|15|-
CAWTLGEPLNYGYTF
TGTGCCTGGACCCTCGGGGAACCCCTTAACTATGGCTACACCTTC
>TRBJ1-2|TRBV2|-|11|-
CASGLGHGYTF
TGTGCCAGCGGATTGGGGCATGGCTACACCTTC
>TRBJ1-2|TRBV11-2|-|14|-
CASSLDHMIYGYTF
TGTGCCAGCAGCTTAGATCACATGATCTATGGCTACACCTTC
>TRBJ2-2|TRBV6-2/TRBV6-3|-|17|-
CASSYSSGPVNTGELFF
TGTGCCAGCAGTTACAGCTCGGGACCGGTGAACACCGGGGAGCTGTTTTTT
>TRBJ2-3|TRBV24-1|-|16|TRBD1
CATSDPDRAGTDTQYF
TGTGCCACCAGTGATCCGGACAGGGCTGGCACAGATACGCAGTATTTT
>TRBJ2-1|TRBV11-3|-|14|TRBD2
CASSLVRTSGEQFF
TGTGCCAGCAGCTTAGTCAGGACTAGCGGGGAGCAGTTCTTC
>TRBJ1-5|TRBV19|once|14|-
CASSLTEPYQPQHF
TGTGCCAGTAGCCTGACAGAGCCTTATCAGCCCCAGCATTTT
>TRBJ2-5|TRBV14|-|14|TRBD2
CASSRLGGRETQYF
TGTGCCAGCAGCCGCCTGGGGGGGAGAGAGACCCAGTACTTC
>TRBJ1-1|TRBV5-5|-|13|-
CASSWGRNTEAFF
TGTGCCAGCAGCTGGGGAAGAAACACTGAAGCTTTCTTT
>TRBJ2-7|TRBV5-1|-|16|TRBD2
CASSGPTSGRAGGEDF
TGCGCCAGCAGCGGCCCTACTAGCGGGAGGGCTGGGGGAGAGGACTTC
>TRBJ2-5|TRBV9|-|16|-
CASSVVPGRAGETQYF
TGTGCCAGCAGCGTAGTCCCAGGCCGGGCGGGGGAGACCCAGTACTTC
>TRBJ1-5|TRBV28|-|16|-
CASSLGVRKVQQPQHF
TGTGCCAGCAGTTTAGGGGTCAGGAAGGTTCAACAGCCCCAGCATTTT
>TRBJ1-3|TRBV9|once|14|-
CASSGQLLGNTIYF
TGTGCCAGCAGCGGACAGCTGCTCGGAAACACCATATATTTT
>TRBJ2-1|TRBV7-9|-|13|-
CASSHDSRYEQFF
TGTGCCAGCAGCCACGACTCGAGGTATGAGCAGTTCTTC
>TRBJ1-3|TRBV28|-|17|-
CASSLLLDTGLGNTIYF
TGTGCCAGCAGTTTATTACTAGATACAGGGCTAGGAAACACCATATATTTT
>TRBJ1-5|TRBV7-9|-|13|-
CASSPTGTQPQHF
TGTGCCAGCAGCCCCACAGGGACTCAGCCCCAGCATTTT
>TRBJ1-6|TRBV9|-|14|-
CASSSRTANSPLHF
TGTGCCAGCAGCTCCCGGACTGCAAATTCACCCCTCCACTTT
>TRBJ2-1|TRBV5-4|-|17|TRBD2
CASSPAGLAGGYNEQFF
TGTGCCAGCAGCCCAGCGGGTCTAGCGGGAGGCTACAATGAGCAGTTCTTC
>TRBJ1-5|TRBV4-1|-|16|-
CASSQDRGRLNQPQHF
TGCGCCAGCAGCCAAGATCGGGGGCGGTTGAATCAGCCCCAGCATTTT
>TRBJ2-1|TRBV15|-|15|-
CATSRPTLAWIEQFF
TGTGCCACCAGCAGACCTACCCTAGCGTGGATTGAGCAGTTCTTC
>TRBJ2-6|TRBV5-1|-|17|-
CASTTSTGYSGANVLTF
TGCGCCAGCACCACATCAACAGGGTACTCTGGGGCCAACGTCCTGACTTTC
>TRBJ1-3|TRBV4-1|-|16|-
CASSQDKALRGNTIYF
TGCGCCAGCAGCCAAGATAAGGCATTAAGGGGAAACACCATATATTTT
>TRBJ1-2|TRBV4-3|-|18|-
CASSQDLYGQQVLYGYTF
TGCGCCAGCAGCCAAGATCTTTATGGACAGCAAGTCCTCTATGGCTACACCTTC